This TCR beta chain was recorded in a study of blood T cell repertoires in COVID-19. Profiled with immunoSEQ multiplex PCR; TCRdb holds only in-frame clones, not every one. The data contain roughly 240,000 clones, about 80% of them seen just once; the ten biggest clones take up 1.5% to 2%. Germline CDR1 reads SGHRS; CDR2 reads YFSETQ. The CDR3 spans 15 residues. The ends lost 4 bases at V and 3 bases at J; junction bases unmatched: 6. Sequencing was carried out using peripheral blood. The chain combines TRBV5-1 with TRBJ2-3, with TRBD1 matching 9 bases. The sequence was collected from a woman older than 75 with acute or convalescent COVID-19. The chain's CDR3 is CASSGTGGGTDTQYF. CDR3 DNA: TGCGCCAGCAGCGGCACAGGGGGCGGGACAGATACGCAGTATTTT.